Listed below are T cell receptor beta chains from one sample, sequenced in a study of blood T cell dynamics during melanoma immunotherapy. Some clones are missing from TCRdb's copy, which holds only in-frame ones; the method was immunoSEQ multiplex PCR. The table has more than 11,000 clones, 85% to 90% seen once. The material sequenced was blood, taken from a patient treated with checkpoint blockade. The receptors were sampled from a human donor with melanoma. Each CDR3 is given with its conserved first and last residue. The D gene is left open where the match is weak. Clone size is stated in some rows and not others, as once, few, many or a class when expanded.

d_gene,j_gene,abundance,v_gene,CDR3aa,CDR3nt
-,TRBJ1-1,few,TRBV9,CASSVDGNTEAFF,TGTGCCAGCAGCGTAGACGGGAACACTGAAGCTTTCTTT
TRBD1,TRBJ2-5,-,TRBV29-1,CSVGGDRQETQYF,TGCAGCGTTGGTGGGGACAGACAAGAGACCCAGTACTTC
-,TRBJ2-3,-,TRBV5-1,CASSDTDTQYF,TGCGCCAGCTCGGACACAGATACGCAGTATTTT
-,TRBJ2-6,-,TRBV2,CASSRMKSGANVLTF,TGTGCCAGCAGTCGTATGAAATCTGGGGCCAACGTCCTGACTTTC
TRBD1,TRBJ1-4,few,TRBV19,CASSTRGQSNEKLFF,TGTGCCAGTAGTACCAGGGGGCAAAGTAATGAAAAACTGTTTTTT
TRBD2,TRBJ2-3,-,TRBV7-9,CASSPRGLAGAITDTQYF,TGTGCCAGCAGCCCCAGGGGACTAGCGGGGGCCATCACAGATACGCAGTATTTT
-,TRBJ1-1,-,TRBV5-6,CASSFDRNTEAFF,TGTGCCAGCAGTTTCGACAGGAACACTGAAGCTTTCTTT
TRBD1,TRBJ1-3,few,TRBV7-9,CASSQEYRGHGNTIYF,TGTGCCAGCAGCCAGGAGTACAGGGGGCATGGAAACACCATATATTTT
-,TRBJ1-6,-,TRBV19,CASSSGGPYNSPLHF,TGTGCCAGTAGTAGCGGCGGGCCGTATAATTCACCCCTCCACTTT
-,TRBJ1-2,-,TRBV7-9,CASSVGRTYGYTF,TGTGCCAGCAGCGTCGGGCGGACCTATGGCTACACCTTC
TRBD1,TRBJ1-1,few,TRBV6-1,CASRDRVSTEAFF,TGTGCCAGCAGAGACAGGGTAAGCACTGAAGCTTTCTTT
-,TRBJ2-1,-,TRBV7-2,CASSLAWGANEQFF,TGTGCCAGCAGCTTAGCTTGGGGGGCGAATGAGCAGTTCTTC
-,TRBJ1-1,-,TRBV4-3,CASSPAADTEAFF,TGCGCCAGCAGCCCAGCCGCCGACACTGAAGCTTTCTTT
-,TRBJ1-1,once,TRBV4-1,CASSQAPDSFMNTEAFF,TGCGCCAGCAGCCAAGCCCCGGACAGTTTCATGAACACTGAAGCTTTCTTT
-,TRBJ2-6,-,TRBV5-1,CASSLARDSGANVLTF,TGCGCCAGCAGCTTGGCCAGGGACTCTGGGGCCAACGTCCTGACTTTC
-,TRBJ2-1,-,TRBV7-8,CASSLVQGSFSYNEQFF,TGTGCCAGCAGCTTAGTCCAAGGTTCCTTCTCCTACAATGAGCAGTTCTTC
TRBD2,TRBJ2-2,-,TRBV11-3,CASSLGLAGSNTGELFF,TGTGCCAGCAGCTTAGGACTAGCGGGGTCTAACACCGGGGAGCTGTTTTTT
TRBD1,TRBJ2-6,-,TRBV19,CASSRDSYMGGANVLTF,TGTGCCAGCAGCCGGGACAGCTATATGGGTGGGGCCAACGTCCTGACTTTC
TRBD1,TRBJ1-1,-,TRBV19,CASRTGDSEAFF,TGTGCCAGTAGGACAGGGGATTCTGAAGCTTTCTTT
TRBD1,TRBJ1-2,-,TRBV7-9,CASSLARGTGTSNYGYTF,TGTGCCAGCAGCTTAGCTAGAGGGACAGGAACTTCTAACTATGGCTACACCTTC
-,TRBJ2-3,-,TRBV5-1,CANSLEGGTPAVTQYF,TGCGCCAACAGCTTGGAGGGTGGGACGCCGGCAGTTACGCAGTATTTT
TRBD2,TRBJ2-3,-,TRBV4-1,CASSQGRGGGGAQYF,TGCGCCAGCAGCCAAGGCAGGGGCGGGGGGGGAGCGCAGTATTTT
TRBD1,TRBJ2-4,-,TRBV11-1,CASSLRGRSGKNIQYF,TGTGCCAGCAGCTTAAGGGGGCGCTCGGGCAAAAACATTCAGTACTTC
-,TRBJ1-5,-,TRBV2,CASSVGSLNQPQHF,TGTGCCAGCAGCGTGGGGTCTCTTAATCAGCCCCAGCATTTT
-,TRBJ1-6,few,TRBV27,CASSFSGNRLSPLHF,TGTGCCAGCAGTTTTTCGGGGAACCGGCTCTCACCCCTCCACTTT
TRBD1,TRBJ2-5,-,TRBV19,CASSIGQGAQETQYF,TGTGCCAGTAGTATCGGACAGGGGGCCCAAGAGACCCAGTACTTC
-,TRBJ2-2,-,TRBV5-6,CASSLRGVYTGELFF,TGTGCCAGCAGCTTGAGGGGGGTATACACCGGGGAGCTGTTTTTT
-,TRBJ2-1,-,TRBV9,CASSARTHPNNEQFF,TGTGCCAGCAGCGCCCGGACCCACCCTAACAATGAGCAGTTCTTC
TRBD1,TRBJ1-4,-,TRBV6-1,CASSGQGAGTNEKLFF,TGTGCCAGCAGTGGACAGGGGGCGGGAACTAATGAAAAACTGTTTTTT
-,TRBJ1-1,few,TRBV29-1,CSVEVYRAVTEAFF,TGCAGCGTTGAAGTTTACAGGGCGGTTACTGAAGCTTTCTTT
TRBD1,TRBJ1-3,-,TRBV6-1,CASSEDAGGGNTIYF,TGTGCCAGCAGTGAAGACGCAGGGGGGGGAAACACCATATATTTT
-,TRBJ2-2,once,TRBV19,CATQNTGELFF,TGTGCCACCCAGAACACCGGGGAGCTGTTTTTT
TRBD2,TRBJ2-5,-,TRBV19,CASSLGLGGGNQETQYF,TGTGCCAGTAGTCTGGGATTAGGCGGGGGGAACCAAGAGACCCAGTACTTC
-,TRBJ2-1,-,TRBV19,CASSMDSRGEQFF,TGTGCCAGTAGTATGGACTCCCGAGGGGAGCAGTTCTTC
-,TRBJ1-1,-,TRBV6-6,CASSYSSEVEAFF,TGTGCCAGCAGTTACTCCTCAGAGGTTGAAGCTTTCTTT
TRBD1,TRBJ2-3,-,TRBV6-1,CASREGQGASDTQYF,TGTGCCAGCAGGGAGGGACAGGGGGCCTCAGATACGCAGTATTTT
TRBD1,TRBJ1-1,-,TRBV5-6,CASSLPGQGFNTEAFF,TGTGCCAGCAGCTTGCCGGGACAGGGTTTTAATACTGAAGCTTTCTTT
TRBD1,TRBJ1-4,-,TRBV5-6,CASSLGTGTEKLFF,TGTGCCAGCAGCTTGGGGACAGGGACAGAAAAACTGTTTTTT
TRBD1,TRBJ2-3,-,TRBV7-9,CASSLGTGRTDTQYF,TGTGCCAGCAGCTTAGGGACAGGACGCACAGATACGCAGTATTTT
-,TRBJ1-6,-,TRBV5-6,CASSLASPNSPLHF,TGTGCCAGCAGCTTGGCATCCCCGAATTCACCCCTCCACTTT
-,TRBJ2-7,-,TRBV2,CASARRSAGEQYF,TGTGCCAGCGCGCGCCGGTCCGCCGGCGAGCAGTACTTC